The 15 T cell receptor beta chains below were found in one sample sequenced in a study of T cell repertoires in cytomegalovirus infection. TCRdb reprocessed the reads via MiXCR and lists one record per CDR3 protein. The sample lists about 240,000 distinct CDR3 sequences, roughly an eighth occurring once. Specimen: PBMCs. The receptors come from a human donor in good health (CMV status not recorded). Some clones in this sample may be carry-over from other donors' samples.

This clonotype was seen ten or more times. This chain links TRBV7-3 with TRBJ2-3; the match to TRBD2 covers 7 bases. Germline V gene data show CDR1 as SGHTA and CDR2 as FQGTGA. Trimming removed 1 base from V and 3 bases from J; junction bases left unmatched: 4. This CDR3 is built from 15 residues. The CDR3 DNA reads as TGTGCCAGCAGCTTAAGCGGGAGCATTACAGATACGCAGTATTTT. Protein sequence: CASSLSGSITDTQYF.

This clonotype has only a few counts. The chain recombines TRBV6-2 or TRBV6-3 with TRBJ2-3; D unresolved. Trimming cost V 5 bases and J 0 bases, with 9 bases left between them. Looked up from germline, CDR1 is MNHEY and CDR2 is SVGEGT. The CDR3 loop spans 14 amino acids. The CDR3 loop reads CASSPSNSTDTQYF. The DNA of the CDR3 is TGTGCCAGCAGTCCCAGCAATAGCACAGATACGCAGTATTTT.

This clonotype turned up a few times. The CDR3 DNA reads as TGCGCCAGCAGCTTGGGGCAGGGGACCGATATTGCTGCTTTCTTT. It encodes CASSLGQGTDIAAFF. This chain links TRBV5-1 with TRBJ1-1, with D tentatively TRBD1 (6 bases). CDR3 length: 15 residues. The germline CDR1 and CDR2 sequences are SGHRS and YFSETQ. Trimming removed 0 bases from V and 11 bases from J, with 20 bases in between.

This clonotype was picked up a small number of times. The V call is TRBV23-1, the J call TRBJ2-1, with D hard to call. TRBV23-1 is an open reading frame, and its role is uncertain. V lost 0 bases and J 4 bases, leaving 19 bases between the germline ends. This CDR3 comprises 18 residues. DNA of the CDR3: TGCGCCAGCAGTCAATCCAGTACAGTCGGAGAGATTTACAATGAGCAGTTCTTC. It codes for CASSQSSTVGEIYNEQFF.

This clonotype occurred a few times. J is TRBJ1-1 and V is TRBV29-1; no reliable D call. CDR1 SQVTM and CDR2 ANQGSEA come from the germline V gene. Deletions cut 6 bases from V and 4 bases from J, with 15 bases between. The length of the CDR3 is 13 residues. This CDR3 is CSVAGSWGTEAFF. DNA of the CDR3: TGCAGCGTGGCCGGCTCGTGGGGCACTGAAGCTTTCTTT.

This clonotype was seen a few times. The chain couples TRBV29-1 to TRBJ2-7, with TRBD2 matching over 10 bases. This CDR3 contains 13 residues. The germline V gene encodes CDR1 SQVTM and CDR2 ANQGSEA. With V trimmed by 5 bases and J by 9 bases, 10 bases remained unmatched. The CDR3 spells CSVRTSGTPGQYF. In nucleotides, the CDR3 is TGCAGCGTTAGGACTAGCGGCACCCCAGGGCAGTACTTC.

This clonotype was counted ten times or more. The chain is built from TRBV28 and TRBJ1-5, with D unclear. The ends were cut back, 3 bases at V and 1 base at J, with 10 bases in the middle. Looked up from germline, CDR1 is MDHEN and CDR2 is SYDVKM. The CDR3 spans 15 residues. CDR3 amino acids: CASSFSQSSNQPQHF. The CDR3 bases are TGTGCCAGCAGTTTTTCGCAGTCGAGCAATCAGCCCCAGCATTTT.

This clonotype was recorded a few times. This rearrangement joins TRBV5-1 to TRBJ2-5; no clear D. V was clipped by 0 bases and J by 0 bases, with 6 bases between them. Germline V gene sequence: CDR1 SGHRS, CDR2 YFSETQ. This CDR3 is 14 amino acids long. The CDR3 here is CASSLETYQETQYF. The CDR3 DNA reads as TGCGCCAGCAGCTTGGAAACGTACCAAGAGACCCAGTACTTC.

The chain is built from TRBV10-3 and TRBJ2-2, with D possibly called TRBD1 or TRBD2 (6 bases each). The CDR3 consists of 16 residues. V was shortened by 6 bases and J by 0 bases, with 14 bases between the two germline ends. The germline CDR1 and CDR2 sequences are ENHRY and SYGVKD. CDR3 sequence: CAISRAGTTNTGELFF. CDR3 DNA sequence: TGTGCCATCAGCCGGGCGGGGACAACGAACACCGGGGAGCTGTTTTTT.

This clonotype was detected many times. The chain recombines TRBV7-7 with TRBJ2-3; D is uncertain. The germline V gene has CDR1 SSHAT and CDR2 FNYEAQ (reference sequence). V lost 6 bases to trimming and J lost 0 bases, with 16 bases between them. The CDR3 is 16 residues long. CDR3 bases: TGTGCCAGCAGTCCCTCTACCGACCCTAGCACAGATACGCAGTATTTT. Its protein is CASSPSTDPSTDTQYF.

This clonotype was found many times. The gene calls are TRBV11-2 and TRBJ1-3; D ambiguous. V lost 5 bases, J lost 0 bases, and 11 bases lay in between. The CDR3 sequence is 15 residues long. Germline CDR1 and CDR2: SGHAT and FQNNGV. The CDR3 reads CASSEDAFSGNTIYF. The CDR3 DNA reads as TGTGCCAGCAGCGAGGACGCCTTCTCTGGAAACACCATATATTTT.

The V call is TRBV5-4, the J call TRBJ2-2; D possibly matches TRBD1 or TRBD2 (5 bases each). The CDR3 extends over 15 amino acids. Trimming removed 4 bases at V and 0 bases at J, with 10 bases between. Germline V gives CDR1 SGHNT, CDR2 YYREEE (reference sequence). The CDR3, as DNA: TGTGCCAGCAGCGGCAGGGAGTCGAACACCGGGGAGCTGTTTTTT. Protein: CASSGRESNTGELFF.

This clonotype was seen a few times. The CDR3 spells CSVVGTSGTGELFF. The CDR3, as DNA: TGCAGCGTCGTCGGGACTAGCGGCACCGGGGAGCTGTTTTTT. V usage is TRBV29-1 and J usage is TRBJ2-2; 11 positions match TRBD2. Germline values: CDR1 SQVTM, CDR2 ANQGSEA. Trimming cost V 6 bases and J 4 bases; bases outside gene matches: 4. This CDR3 is built from 14 residues.

This clonotype was picked up many times. The chain carries TRBV12-3 or TRBV12-4 and TRBJ1-5, with TRBD1 identical over 7 bases. The V and J ends lost 2 bases and 5 bases, in that order; junction bases with no gene match: 6. This CDR3 region has 15 residues. CDR3 amino acids: CASSLRFRGDQPQHF. For the CDR3, the DNA is TGTGCCAGCAGTTTAAGGTTCAGGGGGGATCAGCCCCAGCATTTT.

This clonotype came up a few times. The rearrangement links TRBV10-3 to TRBJ1-2; 7 nucleotides line up with TRBD1. CDR1 and CDR2 (germline): ENHRY, SYGVKD. The V and J ends lost 4 bases and 2 bases, in that order; junction bases with no gene match: 4. There are 14 residues in the CDR3. This CDR3 reads CAISAGQPNYGYTF. The CDR3 nucleotides read TGTGCCATCAGTGCGGGACAGCCCAACTATGGCTACACCTTC.